This record covers a single T cell receptor (beta chain). These data belong to a study of blood T cell repertoires in COVID-19. Study-level background: Donors in the United States, Italy and Spain gave samples during acute or convalescent COVID-19.

Assay used: immunoSEQ multiplex PCR; TCRdb lists only in-frame clones, some missing. The sample carries some 130,000 clones, about 86% recorded once. Trimming removed 0 bases from V and 8 bases from J, with 14 bases in between. Germline CDR1 reads MNHNY; CDR2 reads SVGAGI (reference sequence). This CDR3 spans 16 amino acids. The sequence was obtained from a woman between 45 and 65 years old who had recovered from COVID-19. The gene calls are TRBV6-6 and TRBJ1-6; perhaps TRBD1 as D (6 bases). The sample taken for sequencing was peripheral blood. The CDR3 protein is CASSYSDSYSHSPLHF. The CDR3 nucleotides are TGTGCCAGCAGTTACTCGGACAGCTATTCACATTCACCCCTCCACTTT.